The present entry profiles one T cell receptor beta chain with its context. This clonotype was detected ten times or more. This clone's antigen is unknown. Base qualities are missing; no much larger clone stands one base away. Amplification of TCR beta CDR3 regions was carried out from RNA transcripts. A first-round RT-PCR of the TCR CDR3 used the HTBI primer set with the Qiagen OneStep RT-PCR kit. Libraries were constructed in a second round of multiplex PCR, after which size selection and purification were performed. The libraries were sequenced on an Illumina HiSeq2000 using paired-end 100 bp reads. In the authors' own workflow: SOAPnuke was used to process the raw data, removing reads that contained adapters or uncalled bases, had a mean Phred below 15, or lacked an exact match to the constant primer or identifier. COPE v1.2.5 was used to merge high-quality paired reads, and clonotypes were defined as unique nucleotide sequences. MiTCR v1.1 was used to align the clonotypes against IMGT TRBV, TRBD and TRBJ reference segments. Analysis was restricted to V-J combinations with a frequency above 0.0001, which covered approximately 99% of repertoires. The TCS score was defined as the ratio of F50 (clonal expansion) to E x V (chaos), calculated using BLOSUM62-based TCRdist between CDR3 peptides within each V-J. Welch's t-statistics and random forest reduced roughly 530 V-J features to 13, which were used in a naive Bayes classifier (R e1071). TCRdb reran the public reads through fastp at Q25 and MiXCR, keeping productive beta chains. Rows are combined by CDR3 protein, so each entry shows the most common genes and DNA. TCRdb, not the authors, supplied the V and J calls. The sample data list a few hundred thousand distinct CDR3 sequences, and about 18% of these were observed just once. Around 40% of the sample goes to the ten largest clones.

This record belongs to a study of T cells in Graves' hyperthyroidism and ophthalmopathy (dated by TCRdb to 2018 to 2020). Regarding the study in general: Peripheral blood samples were taken at initial diagnosis, before any treatment was given. To identify TCR V-J signatures that set the groups apart, the researchers used a discovery cohort of approximately 98 patients, made up of roughly 45 with Graves' ophthalmopathy and approximately 57 with stable Graves' hyperthyroidism. An independent validation cohort of around 19 hyperthyroidism patients and some 15 patients who later progressed to ophthalmopathy tested prospective prediction of ophthalmopathy. The 100 or so discovery patients were divided at random into training and test sets in a 7:3 ratio. Thyroid tissue and blood T-cell repertoires from six Graves' hyperthyroidism patients were also compared in the study. After sampling, hyperthyroidism patients received methimazole starting at 30 mg daily, and ophthalmopathy patients received high-dose intravenous methylprednisolone. The paper describes TCR Vbeta CDR3 sequencing of some 130 peripheral blood samples, made up of 43 ophthalmopathy patients, over 70 hyperthyroidism patients and 17 progressor patients. Study-wide findings and limitations: A model built on a 13 V-J signature distinguished ophthalmopathy from stable hyperthyroidism, reaching around 88% sensitivity and around 82% specificity in cross-validation and 80%/75% in testing. Most expanded thyroid clonotypes (frequency above 0.001) were also detected in blood, suggesting blood repertoires may reflect thyroid immune responses. In validation, the model predicted progression to ophthalmopathy with 55% to 71% sensitivity and roughly 72% specificity, a median of around 6.6 months before onset. No statistical method was used to set the sample size in advance, and investigators knew the group allocation.

Ophthalmopathy patients had moderately to severely active disease, with a Clinical Activity Score of 3 or more, a NOSPECS grade of 4 or more, and a disease duration of less than 3 months. Exclusion was applied to patients with uncontrolled infections, other autoimmune diseases, pregnancy or lactation. Clinical symptoms, serum thyroxine and TRAb, thyroid ultrasound, and orbital computed tomography formed the basis for the diagnoses. PBMCs were separated from 10 ml of fresh peripheral blood using Ficoll-Paque density gradient centrifugation. Trizol reagent was used to extract total RNA, and RNA quality was then checked on an Agilent 2100 Bioanalyzer. The germline ends are 10 bases apart after V is trimmed by 7 bases and J by 0 bases. Taken from the germline V gene, the CDR1 and CDR2 loops are MNHNS and SASEGT. The CDR3 measures 14 amino acids from cysteine to phenylalanine. Just CDR3 DNA is preserved here, 42 bases in frame from base 1.

The rearranged chain carries TRBV6-1 and TRBJ1-5; the best D guess is TRBD1, with 6 bases matching. Specimen: blood. The TCR comes from a man aged 18 to 30 with Graves' ophthalmopathy. The DNA sequence is given as TGTGCCAGCAACGGACAGTTTAGCAATCAGCCCCAGCATTTT. Its translation reads: CASNGQFSNQPQHF.